The present TCR beta chain was sequenced within a study of control samples from healthy donors and cancer patients. The CDR3 is 17 residues long. The V and J ends lost 4 bases and 1 base, in that order; junction bases with no gene match: 8. Germline values: CDR1 KGHDR, CDR2 SFDVKD. Some clones are missing from TCRdb's copy, which holds only in-frame ones; the method was immunoSEQ multiplex PCR. The table shows tens of thousands of clones, with 70% to 90% occurring only once. Sequencing was done on a sample of blood. The chain couples TRBV24-1 to TRBJ2-1; 8 bases fit TRBD2. The clonotype comes from a man aged 45-60 years in good health. CDR3 sequence reads: CATSDSGVAGSYNEQFF. In nucleotides, the CDR3 is TGTGCCACCAGTGACTCCGGAGTAGCGGGATCCTACAATGAGCAGTTCTTC.